This T cell receptor (beta chain) was recorded in a study of T cell responses to AZD1222 COVID-19 vaccine. Comment on this clone: Its antigen is currently unknown.

General study findings and limits: There were vaccine-associated CD4 TCRs across spike, dominant at 160-218 and 743-854. Nearly half of the spike-specific TCRs reportedly recognize variant regions that carry no mutations.

CDR3 length equals 12 residues. Germline CDR1 LNHDA, CDR2 SQIVND (reference sequence). V gave up 5 bases and J gave up 3 bases, with 7 bases separating them. Only in-frame clones appear in the TCRdb table, and some are missing; sequencing was by immunoSEQ multiplex PCR. This table has about 150,000 clones, 90% to 95% appearing once. The TCR was taken from an adult who received the AZD1222 COVID-19 vaccine. This rearrangement joins TRBV19 to TRBJ1-1; D unclear. Sequencing used peripheral blood, obtained 28 days after the second AZD1222 dose. CDR3 coding DNA: TGTGCCAGTAGTTTCCTCGACACTGAAGCTTTCTTT. It is translated as CASSFLDTEAFF.